The rows below give T cell receptor beta chains drawn from one sample of a study of shared clonotypes between healthy human individuals. Profiling relied on immunoSEQ multiplex PCR, and the TCRdb table lists in-frame clones only, not all of them. This sample has around 2,100,000 clones, with about 95% found just once. Sequenced: naive CD8+ T cells sorted from blood. These TCRs come from a man younger than 35 in good health. CDR3s include the opening cysteine and the closing phenylalanine or tryptophan. Fields, in order: CDR3 protein, CDR3 DNA, D gene, J gene, V gene, clone size. A D gene is named only where the DNA matches it firmly. Only part of the rows carry a size: once, few, many, or a class if the clone is expanded.

CASSGDSGTQYNEQFF,TGTGCCAGCAGTGGAGACTCCGGGACTCAATACAATGAGCAGTTCTTC,.,TRBJ2-1,TRBV2,once
CASSVGAGATYEQYF,TGTGCCAGCAGCGTAGGGGCAGGGGCTACCTACGAGCAGTACTTC,.,TRBJ2-7,TRBV9,.
CASSRRRGDKGQPQHF,TGTGCCAGCAGCCGACGCCGGGGTGATAAGGGCCAGCCCCAGCATTTT,.,TRBJ1-5,TRBV7-3,few
CASSFAGGSSYEQYF,TGTGCCAGCAGCTTCGCAGGGGGAAGCTCCTACGAGCAGTACTTC,TRBD1,TRBJ2-7,TRBV11-2,once
CASSAGTGWEQYF,TGTGCCAGTAGTGCCGGGACAGGGTGGGAGCAGTACTTC,TRBD1,TRBJ2-7,TRBV19,.
CASSILAGVAGELFF,TGTGCCAGCAGCATACTAGCGGGAGTAGCCGGGGAGCTGTTTTTT,TRBD2,TRBJ2-2,TRBV7-9,once
CASSAFGTPNTGELFF,TGTGCCAGCAGCGCATTCGGGACTCCGAACACCGGGGAGCTGTTTTTT,.,TRBJ2-2,TRBV9,.
CASSEQWRADTQYF,TGTGCCAGCAGTGAACAATGGAGAGCAGATACGCAGTATTTT,.,TRBJ2-3,TRBV2,.
CASSPGTNEQFF,TGTGCCAGCAGCCCCGGAACCAATGAGCAGTTCTTC,.,TRBJ2-1,TRBV7-8,.
CASSQDVTSGYYEQYF,TGCGCCAGCAGCCAGGATGTTACTAGCGGGTACTACGAGCAGTACTTC,TRBD2,TRBJ2-7,TRBV4-3,.
CASSVKLLAGDPINNEQFF,TGTGCCAGCAGCGTAAAGTTGCTAGCGGGAGACCCGATTAACAATGAGCAGTTCTTC,TRBD2,TRBJ2-1,TRBV9,.
CASSDRSTGELFF,TGTGCCAGCTCAGACAGATCTACCGGGGAGCTGTTTTTT,.,TRBJ2-2,TRBV2,.
CASSPLGDTEAFF,TGTGCCAGCAGCCCGCTGGGGGACACTGAAGCTTTCTTT,.,TRBJ1-1,TRBV5-6,.
CASSLVIRDRFYEQYF,TGTGCCAGCAGCTTAGTAATCCGGGACAGGTTTTACGAGCAGTACTTC,TRBD1,TRBJ2-7,TRBV7-9,.
CASSLLPDMNTEAFF,TGCGCCAGCAGCCTATTGCCGGACATGAACACTGAAGCTTTCTTT,.,TRBJ1-1,TRBV5-1,once
CAGGQGPDTQYF,TGCGCCGGGGGACAGGGTCCCGATACGCAGTATTTT,TRBD1,TRBJ2-3,TRBV10-1,.
CASSLPTGSSYEQYF,TGTGCCAGCAGCTTACCGACAGGCAGCTCCTACGAGCAGTACTTC,.,TRBJ2-7,TRBV7-9,few
CSAGQAQDYGYTF,TGCAGCGCCGGCCAGGCGCAAGACTATGGCTACACCTTC,.,TRBJ1-2,TRBV29-1,.
CASSLGDYSPETQYF,TGTGCCAGCAGCCTAGGGGACTATTCCCCAGAGACCCAGTACTTC,TRBD2,TRBJ2-5,TRBV7-3,.
CASSAKRGAHGYTF,TGTGCCAGCAGCGCGAAAAGGGGGGCCCATGGCTACACCTTC,.,TRBJ1-2,TRBV9,.
CASSPGLAYEQYF,TGCGCCAGCAGCCCAGGACTAGCCTACGAGCAGTACTTC,TRBD2,TRBJ2-7,TRBV4-3,.
CASSGPFISYNEQFF,TGTGCCAGCAGTGGCCCGTTCATTTCCTACAATGAGCAGTTCTTC,.,TRBJ2-1,TRBV25-1,.
CASSLSQGADTQYF,TGTGCCAGCAGTTTATCTCAGGGAGCCGATACGCAGTATTTT,.,TRBJ2-3,TRBV27,.
CASSPSGRASEAFF,TGCGCCAGCAGTCCCTCTGGCAGGGCATCTGAAGCTTTCTTT,.,TRBJ1-1,TRBV10-1,.
CAWSPGTNYEQYF,TGTGCCTGGAGTCCGGGGACAAACTACGAGCAGTACTTC,.,TRBJ2-7,TRBV30,once
CASSQDRAGLAGVRNTGELFF,TGTGCCAGCAGCCAAGACCGGGCCGGACTAGCGGGGGTCAGGAACACCGGGGAGCTGTTTTTT,TRBD2,TRBJ2-2,TRBV4-2,.
CATSDRVEGYTF,TGTGCCACCAGTGACAGGGTGGAGGGCTACACCTTC,TRBD1,TRBJ1-2,TRBV19,few
CASSFLGDSYGYTF,TGTGCCAGCAGTTTCCTGGGGGACAGCTATGGCTACACCTTC,TRBD1,TRBJ1-2,TRBV28,.
CASSGRRTYEQYF,TGTGCCAGCAGCGGAAGGAGAACCTACGAGCAGTACTTC,.,TRBJ2-7,TRBV9,.
CASSAAGTRLYEQYF,TGTGCCAGCAGCGCCGCCGGGACTCGCCTCTACGAGCAGTACTTC,.,TRBJ2-7,TRBV7-9,.
CASSGLTGELFF,TGTGCCAGCAGCGGCCTCACCGGGGAGCTGTTTTTT,.,TRBJ2-2,TRBV9,.
CASSEELAGEFYEQYF,TGTGCCAGCAGTGAGGAACTAGCGGGTGAATTTTACGAGCAGTACTTC,TRBD2,TRBJ2-7,TRBV2,.
CASTALHGTGDQPQHF,TGTGCCAGTACAGCCCTCCACGGGACAGGTGATCAGCCCCAGCATTTT,TRBD1,TRBJ1-5,TRBV19,.
CASSLGGPLHF,TGTGCCAGCAGTCTCGGAGGACCCCTCCACTTT,.,TRBJ1-6,TRBV27,once
CASSLEALPGFGEQYF,TGTGCCAGCAGCTTGGAAGCCTTGCCCGGATTCGGCGAGCAGTACTTC,.,TRBJ2-7,TRBV5-4,.
CASSILRDPYEQYF,TGTGCCAGCAGCATACTCAGGGATCCCTACGAGCAGTACTTC,.,TRBJ2-7,TRBV5-6,.
CASSYQGETYGYTF,TGTGCCAGCAGTTACCAGGGGGAAACCTATGGCTACACCTTC,TRBD1,TRBJ1-2,TRBV6-5,.
CASSLGSNSPLHF,TGTGCCAGCAGTTTAGGAAGTAATTCACCCCTCCACTTT,.,TRBJ1-6,TRBV28,few
CASSATGVNTEAFF,TGTGCCAGCAGCGCGACAGGGGTAAACACTGAAGCTTTCTTT,TRBD1,TRBJ1-1,TRBV9,few
CASSLVPIAGVADTQYF,TGTGCCAGCAGCTTAGTCCCGATAGCGGGAGTGGCAGATACGCAGTATTTT,TRBD2,TRBJ2-3,TRBV7-9,.
CASSQERGGHGVDQYF,TGTGCCAGCAGCCAAGAACGGGGCGGACATGGGGTGGACCAGTACTTC,.,TRBJ2-5,TRBV14,.